These 22 T cell receptor beta chains originate from one sample sequenced in a study of early T cells in non-severe SARS-CoV-2 infection. Each CDR3 protein is one row after TCRdb ran MiXCR on the 5' RACE reads. The sample lists 45,000 to 65,000 distinct CDR3 sequences, roughly an eighth occurring once. Sequencing was performed on whole blood, taken at baseline. The receptors here all came from an adult who was a healthcare worker with PCR-confirmed SARS-CoV-2 infection or an uninfected control (not recorded which).

The chain uses TRBV28 and TRBJ2-5, with 9 bases identical to TRBD2. CDR1 is MDHEN and CDR2 is SYDVKM in the germline V gene. The CDR3 sequence is 16 residues long. Trimming cost V 5 bases and J 1 base; bases outside gene matches: 8. As DNA, the CDR3 is TGTGCCAGCAGTCCTCTCGGCGGGAGGGCCCAAGAGACCCAGTACTTC. Amino acid sequence: CASSPLGGRAQETQYF. The full variable domain, its missing parts supplied by reference TRBV28 and TRBJ2-5, is DVKVTQSSRYLVKRTGEKVFLECVQDMDHENMFWYRQDPGLGLRLIYFSYDVKMKEKGDIPEGYSVSREKKERFSLILESASTNQTSMYLCASSPLGGRAQETQYFGPGTRLLVL.

The chain is built from TRBV7-3 and TRBJ2-5; 9 nucleotides match TRBD2. CDR3 size: 16 residues. The V gene end was trimmed by 2 bases and the J gene end by 0 bases; junction bases not matched to a gene: 4. In germline, CDR1 is SGHTA, CDR2 FQGTGA. CDR3 DNA: TGTGCCAGCAGCTTAGCTAGCGGGAAATACCAAGAGACCCAGTACTTC. Translated, it gives CASSLASGKYQETQYF.

This chain connects TRBV7-2 to TRBJ2-1, with 10 bases lining up with TRBD2. This CDR3 is built from 15 residues. J was trimmed by 5 bases and V by 3 bases; bases with no gene match: 4. Per the germline V gene, CDR1 is SGHTA and CDR2 is FQGNSA. The CDR3 protein is CASSLRTSGNNEQFF. The CDR3 DNA is TGTGCCAGCAGCTTGAGGACTAGCGGAAACAATGAGCAGTTCTTC.

The chain uses TRBV6-1 and TRBJ2-1; a weak D match, TRBD2 (6 bases). The V gene lost 7 bases and the J gene lost 1 base, with 8 bases spanning the gap. The CDR3 sequence is 13 residues long. Germline-derived CDR1 and CDR2 are MNHNS and SASEGT. Written as DNA, the CDR3 is TGTGCCAGCAATCGGGGGTCCTACAATGAGCAGTTCTTC. Translating gives CASNRGSYNEQFF.

The chain uses TRBV12-3 or TRBV12-4 and TRBJ1-3; possibly TRBD1 for D (6 bases). The CDR3 contains 16 residues. V was trimmed by 5 bases and J by 0 bases, leaving 14 bases between them. The CDR3 spells CASSPGGASSGNTIYF. The DNA of the CDR3 is TGTGCCAGCAGTCCCGGGGGGGCGAGCTCTGGAAACACCATATATTTT.

This clonotype turned up a few times. For the CDR3, the DNA is TGTGCCAGCAGCTCCCCCACGCGCGGCACAGATACGCAGTATTTT. It yields the protein CASSSPTRGTDTQYF. This chain connects TRBV9 to TRBJ2-3, with D uncertain. The CDR3 contains 15 residues. V was clipped by 4 bases and J by 1 base, with 13 bases between them. Germline lookup yields CDR1 SGDLS and CDR2 YYNGEE.

A few counts support this clonotype. V is TRBV28 and J is TRBJ2-1; 7 positions agree with TRBD2. J was trimmed by 7 bases and V by 2 bases; bases with no gene match: 14. The CDR3 totals 17 residues. Germline V lookup: CDR1 MDHEN, CDR2 SYDVKM. CDR3 sequence (DNA): TGTGCCAGCAGTTTACCCTCGCTAGCGGACGGACGAAATGAGCAGTTCTTC. Its translation is CASSLPSLADGRNEQFF. Combining the CDR3 with reference TRBV28 and TRBJ2-1 gives the whole variable domain DVKVTQSSRYLVKRTGEKVFLECVQDMDHENMFWYRQDPGLGLRLIYFSYDVKMKEKGDIPEGYSVSREKKERFSLILESASTNQTSMYLCASSLPSLADGRNEQFFGPGTRLTVL.

CDR3 loop: CASRRASLSYTF. In DNA form, the CDR3 reads TGTGCCAGCAGACGGGCCTCCCTCAGCTACACCTTC. The chain recombines TRBV12-3 or TRBV12-4 with TRBJ1-2; D is uncertain. Trimming took off 6 bases at V and 9 bases at J, with 14 bases between the two ends. The CDR3 has 12 residues.

The chain joins TRBV7-2 to TRBJ1-1; 8 bases are a match to TRBD1. The CDR3 spans 15 residues. V dropped 5 bases and J dropped 2; count of bases not matched to a gene: 7. The V gene's germline CDR1 is SGHTA and CDR2 FQGNSA. In DNA form, the CDR3 reads TGTGCCAGCAGCCCGGCGACAGGGGTTAACACTGAAGCTTTCTTT. This gives the protein CASSPATGVNTEAFF.

This clonotype was found a few times. The chain employs TRBV6-4 and TRBJ2-3; 7 bases agree with TRBD2. The V gene's germline CDR1 is MRHNA and CDR2 SNTAGT. The V gene end was trimmed by 4 bases and the J gene end by 3 bases; junction bases not matched to a gene: 7. The CDR3 is 15 residues long. This CDR3 is CASSAAGGGTDTQYF. Written as DNA, the CDR3 is TGTGCCAGCAGTGCTGCGGGCGGGGGAACAGATACGCAGTATTTT.

This sequence joins TRBV5-8 and TRBJ2-1; D might be TRBD1 (6 bases). Germline loops: CDR1 SGHTS, CDR2 YDEGEE. The V gene lost 1 base and the J gene lost 0 bases, with 11 bases spanning the gap. The CDR3 loop spans 16 amino acids. CDR3 amino acids: CASSLQGRSSYNEQFF. DNA of the CDR3: TGTGCCAGCAGCTTGCAGGGGCGAAGCTCCTACAATGAGCAGTTCTTC.

The gene calls are TRBV28 and TRBJ2-2; D possibly matches TRBD1 or TRBD2 (5 bases each). This CDR3 contains 16 residues. The germline CDR1 and CDR2 sequences are MDHEN and SYDVKM. V was pared by 3 bases and J by 5 bases, with 16 bases between. The CDR3 coding sequence is TGTGCCAGCAGTTTGCCCGGGACGGCTCGGACCGGGGAGCTGTTTTTT. Encoded protein: CASSLPGTARTGELFF.

The chain uses TRBV7-8 and TRBJ1-2, with no clear D. Germline CDR1 is SGHVS and CDR2 is FQNEAQ. This CDR3 contains 14 residues. Trimming pared 5 bases from V and 2 bases from J, leaving 12 bases between. DNA for the CDR3: TGTGCCAGCAGCCCACGGGATAAAAACTATGGCTACACCTTC. Amino acid sequence: CASSPRDKNYGYTF.

The chain is built from TRBV11-2 and TRBJ2-7, with 8 nucleotides matching TRBD2. Germline assignment: CDR1 SGHAT and CDR2 FQNNGV. J lost 3 bases, V lost 7 bases, and 5 bases had no gene match. The CDR3 runs 13 residues. The CDR3 sequence: CASTTGTSYEQYF. CDR3 coding DNA: TGTGCCAGCACTACCGGGACTAGCTACGAGCAGTACTTC.

The V call is TRBV29-1, the J call TRBJ2-2, with D possibly TRBD2 on 6 matching bases. The CDR3 is made up of 15 amino acids. CDR1 SQVTM and CDR2 ANQGSEA come from the germline V gene. Trimming took off 7 bases at V and 2 bases at J, with 17 bases between the two ends. The CDR3 DNA sequence: TGCAGCGCCGGGGAGGCCCCGATAAACACCGGGGAGCTGTTTTTT. Translating it yields CSAGEAPINTGELFF.

The chain is built from TRBV12-3 or TRBV12-4 and TRBJ2-2; 9 bases align to TRBD2. The CDR3 extends over 16 amino acids. J was trimmed by 4 bases and V by 6 bases; bases with no gene match: 9. The CDR3 coding sequence is TGTGCCAGCAGCTTTGTAGCGGGAGTCGTCACCGGGGAGCTGTTTTTT. The encoded protein is CASSFVAGVVTGELFF.

The chain carries TRBV5-1 and TRBJ2-7; no definite D call. This CDR3 spans 14 amino acids. V was pared by 0 bases and J by 4 bases, with 11 bases between. The germline V gene has CDR1 SGHRS and CDR2 YFSETQ. The CDR3 DNA reads TGCGCCAGCAGCTTGGGCAGGATCTTGTACGAGCAGTACTTC. Translation: CASSLGRILYEQYF.

This clonotype showed up just a few times. The chain carries TRBV12-3 or TRBV12-4 and TRBJ2-5; 13 bases are shared with TRBD2. The J segment lost 4 bases and the V segment lost 1 base, leaving 9 bases of the junction unmatched. The CDR3 covers 18 residues. The CDR3 DNA is TGTGCCAGCAGTTTAGAAGGGACTAGCGGGATGATAGGAGAGACCCAGTACTTC. Translating gives CASSLEGTSGMIGETQYF.

This clonotype was seen ten or more times. This chain links TRBV5-6 with TRBJ2-3; 9 bases are shared with TRBD1. This CDR3 region has 15 residues. In germline, CDR1 is SGHDT, CDR2 YYEEEE. V lost 3 bases to trimming and J lost 4 bases; unmatched junction nucleotides: 6. As DNA, the CDR3 is TGTGCCAGCAGCTCCGGGACAGGGTTCCCAGATACGCAGTATTTT. Translating gives CASSSGTGFPDTQYF.

The V call is TRBV12-3 or TRBV12-4, the J call TRBJ2-5; TRBD2 agrees at 16 bases. This CDR3 has 16 amino acids. V was clipped by 7 bases and J by 5 bases; unmatched bases: 7. The CDR3 spells CASTGTSGRAMETQYF. The CDR3 DNA reads TGTGCCAGCACCGGGACTAGCGGGAGGGCCATGGAGACCCAGTACTTC.

This chain links TRBV6-5 with TRBJ1-1, with a possible D match to TRBD1 (5 bases). The V gene's germline CDR1 is MNHEY and CDR2 SVGAGI. This CDR3 is built from 15 residues. With 3 bases removed from V and 0 bases from J, the gap between germline ends came to 11 bases. The DNA of the CDR3 is TGTGCCAGCAGTTATCAGGGACGGATGAACACTGAAGCTTTCTTT. Encoded protein: CASSYQGRMNTEAFF.

This clonotype showed up just a few times. This chain joins TRBV28 and TRBJ2-5, with 7 positions matching TRBD1. The CDR3 covers 14 residues. V lost 5 bases and J lost 4; bases outside the gene matches: 7. Germline V gene lookup returns CDR1 MDHEN and CDR2 SYDVKM. For the CDR3, the DNA is TGTGCCAGCAGTATACGACAGGGTCGAGAGACCCAGTACTTC. Translated, it gives CASSIRQGRETQYF.